Below are 9 T cell receptor beta chains sequenced from a single sample in a study of T cell repertoires in cytomegalovirus infection. Their target antigens are unknown. TCRdb processed the reads anew with MiXCR; each CDR3 protein has one entry. The sample consists of roughly 990,000 distinct CDR3 sequences, approximately 33% of them appearing once. The input for sequencing was cultured CD8+ T cells from PBMCs, taken from culture after CMV antigen stimulation. The origin of the receptors is a human donor in good health (CMV status not recorded). Some clones in this sample may be carry-over from other donors' samples.

The chain recombines TRBV20-1 with TRBJ2-7, with D possibly TRBD2 on 5 matching bases. The CDR3 runs to 13 residues. The germline V gene encodes CDR1 DFQATT and CDR2 SNEGSKA (reference sequence). V was shortened by 0 bases and J by 3 bases, with 9 bases between the two germline ends. The DNA of the CDR3 is TGCAGTGCTAGAGAAGCGGATCACTACGAGCAGTACGTC. Residues: CSAREADHYEQYV.

This clonotype came up a few times. The chain carries TRBV6-1 and TRBJ1-1; D is uncertain. CDR1 is MNHNS, CDR2 SASEGT, per germline. Trimming cost V 2 bases and J 0 bases, with 7 bases left between them. The CDR3 spans 14 residues. CDR3 amino acids: CASSERLMNTEAFF. Here the CDR3 DNA reads TGTGCCAGCAGTGAAAGGTTAATGAACACTGAAGCTTTCTTT.

There are a few counts of this clonotype. This chain joins TRBV6-6 and TRBJ1-2; TRBD1 aligns across 9 bases. Germline values: CDR1 MNHNY, CDR2 SVGAGI (reference sequence). V lost 5 bases and J lost 7; bases outside the gene matches: 8. The CDR3 consists of 14 residues. DNA of the CDR3: TGTGCCAGCAGTGGATTCACAGGGGGCTCTGGCTACACCTTC. This codes for CASSGFTGGSGYTF.

This clonotype was picked up a small number of times. V usage is TRBV12-3 or TRBV12-4 and J usage is TRBJ1-1, with TRBD1 as a possible D gene (6 bases). There are 13 residues in the CDR3. Trimming took 3 bases from V and 6 from J, leaving 11 bases between them. This CDR3 reads CASSFGTGPEAFF. The CDR3, as DNA: TGTGCCAGCAGTTTCGGTACAGGGCCTGAAGCTTTCTTT.

This clonotype occurred a few times. This chain connects TRBV24-1 to TRBJ2-2, with D perhaps assigned TRBD1 or TRBD2 (6 bases each). From germline, CDR1 is KGHDR and CDR2 SFDVKD. CDR3 length: 17 residues. V was pared by 4 bases and J by 4 bases, with 18 bases between. CDR3 region: CATSDPQWGAITGELFF. As DNA, the CDR3 is TGTGCCACCAGTGACCCCCAATGGGGGGCGATCACCGGGGAGCTGTTTTTT.

This clonotype has just a few counts. CDR3 sequence reads: CASSMDRGLQNTGELFF. The CDR3 DNA is TGTGCCAGCAGCATGGACAGGGGGCTTCAGAACACCGGGGAGCTGTTTTTT. The chain uses TRBV2 and TRBJ2-2; 11 bases agree with TRBD1. This CDR3 has 17 residues. Per germline, CDR1 SNHLY and CDR2 FYNNEI. Losses at the gene ends were 6 bases for V and 1 base for J; bases not matched to a gene: 7.

This clonotype was counted at least ten times. J is TRBJ1-2 and V is TRBV7-2, with a weak D call TRBD1 (5 bases). This CDR3 spans 13 amino acids. Trimming stripped 0 bases from V and 3 bases from J, with 5 bases between. The V gene's germline CDR1 is SGHTA and CDR2 FQGNSA. CDR3 nucleotide sequence: TGTGCCAGCAGCTTAGCACAGGACTATGGCTACACCTTC. Translated, it gives CASSLAQDYGYTF.

In its sample, this clonotype was seen a few times. The V and J genes are TRBV12-3 or TRBV12-4 and TRBJ2-6, with 8 bases identical to TRBD1. V gave up 6 bases and J gave up 4 bases; unmatched junction bases: 17. The length of the CDR3 is 19 residues. The CDR3 region is CASSSSDGTGFYGANVLTF. The CDR3 DNA reads as TGTGCCAGCAGCTCATCGGACGGGACAGGATTTTACGGGGCCAACGTCCTGACTTTC.

The chain couples TRBV7-8 to TRBJ2-1; D is unresolved. V was cut by 5 bases and J by 7 bases, with 9 bases left in between. The CDR3 consists of 12 residues. CDR1 SGHVS and CDR2 FQNEAQ come from the germline V gene. CDR3 nucleotide sequence: TGTGCCAGCAGCCCCGTGGAAAATGAGCAGTTCTTC. This gives the protein CASSPVENEQFF.